Presented here are 21 T cell receptor beta chains from one specimen sequenced in a study of cytomegalovirus exposure and HLA in healthy donors. The PCR used 60 Vbeta and 13 Jbeta primers. Measured with immunoSEQ multiplex PCR; TCRdb has only the in-frame clones, and not every one. The data hold 150,000 to 200,000 clones, with roughly two thirds observed a single time. The sample was PBMCs. These receptors came from a woman in her late teens or twenties in good health and CMV-seropositive.

This rearrangement joins TRBV7-9 to TRBJ1-6, with D uncertain. The V gene lost 1 base and the J gene lost 8 bases, with 3 bases spanning the gap. Germline CDR1 SEHNR, CDR2 FQNEAQ (reference sequence). The CDR3 is 12 residues long. DNA for the CDR3: TGTGCCAGCAGCTTAGGAGATTCACCCCTCCACTTT. Its translation: CASSLGDSPLHF.

The chain carries TRBV6-1 and TRBJ1-1, with 9 positions matching TRBD1. In germline, CDR1 is MNHNS, CDR2 SASEGT. V lost 6 bases to trimming and J lost 1 base; unmatched junction nucleotides: 3. The CDR3 runs to 14 residues. In nucleotides, the CDR3 is TGTGCCAGCAGGCTGACAGGGGGGAACACTGAAGCTTTCTTT. It is translated as CASRLTGGNTEAFF.

This sequence joins TRBV13 and TRBJ2-1, with D hard to call. Trimming removed 0 bases at V and 7 bases at J, with 16 bases between. The length of the CDR3 is 16 residues. Germline V gene data show CDR1 as PRHDT and CDR2 as FYEKMQ (reference sequence). CDR3 DNA sequence: TGTGCCAGCAGCTTAGGGGCGGATGGTGGAGTGAATGAGCAGTTCTTC. It translates to CASSLGADGGVNEQFF.

There are a few counts of this clone. The V gene is TRBV13, the J gene TRBJ1-1; TRBD1 is a possible D gene (6 bases). V dropped 2 bases and J dropped 5 bases, with 6 bases sitting between them. From germline, CDR1 is PRHDT and CDR2 FYEKMQ (reference sequence). The CDR3 loop spans 12 amino acids. The CDR3 nucleotides read TGTGCCAGCAGCTTAAGGGGGACTGAAGCTTTCTTT. Residues: CASSLRGTEAFF. The complete variable domain, with remaining parts taken from reference TRBV13 and TRBJ1-1, reads AAGVIQSPRHLIKEKRETATLKCYPIPRHDTVYWYQQGPGQDPQFLISFYEKMQSDKGSIPDRFSAQQFSDYHSELNMSSLELGDSALYFCASSLRGTEAFFGQGTRLTVV.

CDR3 sequence reads: CASSLRPGQGLSEAFF. In DNA form, the CDR3 reads TGTGCCAGCTCCCTTCGACCGGGACAGGGACTCAGTGAAGCTTTCTTT. The J gene is TRBJ1-1, the V gene TRBV18; 9 nucleotides line up with TRBD1. Germline CDR1 reads KGHSH; CDR2 reads LQKENI. The CDR3 has 16 amino acids. V was pared by 6 bases and J by 7 bases, with 15 bases of the junction left unmatched.

In its sample, this clone was seen a few times. The rearrangement links TRBV6-1 to TRBJ2-5; D possibly corresponds to TRBD1 (5 bases). The germline V and J ends were trimmed by 2 bases and 4 bases, with 29 bases remaining between them. Germline assignment: CDR1 MNHNS and CDR2 SASEGT. The CDR3 sequence is 20 residues long. Written as DNA, the CDR3 is TGTGCCAGCAGTGAAAGGTTCCCCCCACACAGGCGACTTGGTCCAGAGACCCAGTACTTC. It is translated as CASSERFPPHRRLGPETQYF.

This clone was detected a few times. The chain carries TRBV27 and TRBJ2-7; a weak D match, TRBD2 (7 bases). The CDR3 loop spans 15 amino acids. V lost 3 bases and J lost 2, with 14 bases in between. CDR1 and CDR2 from the germline V gene are MNHEY and SMNVEV (reference sequence). The CDR3 loop reads CASSLATGGPYEQYF. CDR3 bases: TGTGCCAGCAGTTTGGCCACCGGGGGGCCCTACGAGCAGTACTTC.

This clone turned up a few times. The chain carries TRBV7-9 and TRBJ2-3; 12 bases are shared with TRBD2. V lost 4 bases to trimming and J lost 4 bases; unmatched junction nucleotides: 3. Germline V gene data show CDR1 as SEHNR and CDR2 as FQNEAQ (reference sequence). This CDR3 has 15 amino acids. The CDR3 nucleotides read TGTGCCAGCAGCTCGACTAGCGGGAGTCCAGATACGCAGTATTTT. It specifies CASSSTSGSPDTQYF.

This chain links TRBV5-1 with TRBJ1-5; TRBD1 is a possible D gene (5 bases). The germline gives CDR1 SGHRS, CDR2 YFSETQ. V lost 0 bases and J lost 7, with 8 bases in between. The CDR3 extends over 13 amino acids. Here the CDR3 DNA reads TGCGCCAGCAGCTTGGACAGGAGACAGCCCCAGCATTTT. The encoded protein is CASSLDRRQPQHF. Variable domain in full (rest from reference TRBV5-1 and TRBJ1-5): KAGVTQTPRYLIKTRGQQVTLSCSPISGHRSVSWYQQTPGQGLQFLFEYFSETQRNKGNFPGRFSGRQFSNSRSEMNVSTLELGDSALYLCASSLDRRQPQHFGDGTRLSIL.

The rearrangement uses TRBV27 and TRBJ2-7, with 9 bases that match TRBD2. CDR1 is MNHEY and CDR2 is SMNVEV in the germline V gene (reference sequence). The length of the CDR3 is 14 residues. Unmatched junction bases numbered 7, after V lost 6 bases and J lost 4 bases. CDR3 DNA: TGTGCCAGCAGAAATAGCGGGGGTGTGTACGAGCAGTACTTC. Its protein product is CASRNSGGVYEQYF.

Points on this clone: Other DNA sequences in the sample encode the same CDR3. The J gene is TRBJ1-6, the V gene TRBV30; D ambiguous. In germline, CDR1 is GTSNPN, CDR2 SVGIG (reference sequence). This CDR3 has 13 amino acids. Trimming removed 1 base at V and 7 bases at J, with 8 bases between. The CDR3 coding sequence is TGTGCCTGGAGTGGTCAGGAAAATTCACCCCTCCACTTT. Its protein is CAWSGQENSPLHF.

This chain links TRBV19 with TRBJ1-2; D remains ambiguous. This CDR3 is 12 amino acids long. Germline V gene lookup returns CDR1 LNHDA and CDR2 SQIVND (reference sequence). V was cut by 4 bases and J by 3 bases, with 6 bases left in between. This chain's CDR3 is CASSNGYYGYTF. In nucleotides, the CDR3 is TGTGCCAGTAGTAACGGGTACTATGGCTACACCTTC.

The genes are TRBV30 and TRBJ2-7; 11 positions match TRBD2. CDR1 is GTSNPN, CDR2 SVGIG, per germline (reference sequence). V trimming: 8 bases; J trimming: 3 bases; junction bases outside the gene matches: 3. There are 12 residues in the CDR3. CDR3 residues: CARGTSGYEQYF. Here the CDR3 DNA reads TGTGCCCGTGGGACTAGCGGCTACGAGCAGTACTTC. Combining the CDR3 with reference TRBV30 and TRBJ2-7 gives the whole variable domain SQTIHQWPATLVQPVGSPLSLECTVEGTSNPNLYWYRQAAGRGLQLLFYSVGIGQISSEVPQNLSASRPQDRQFILSSKKLLLSDSGFYLCARGTSGYEQYFGPGTRLTVT.

The chain recombines TRBV27 with TRBJ2-2, with D unresolved. The CDR3 runs 13 residues. Per the germline V gene, CDR1 is MNHEY and CDR2 is SMNVEV (reference sequence). The V end was cut by 5 bases, the J end by 1 base, with 5 bases between. CDR3 in amino acids: CASSPGNTGELFF. The CDR3 region has the DNA TGTGCCAGCAGTCCCGGGAACACCGGGGAGCTGTTTTTT.

The V call is TRBV4-2, the J call TRBJ1-4, with TRBD1 identical over 9 bases. Germline V gives CDR1 LGHNA, CDR2 YNFKEQ. The CDR3 is 16 residues long. Germline trimming cut 5 bases from V and 8 bases from J; bases unmatched to any gene: 12. The CDR3 region has the DNA TGTGCCAGCAGCACCCATGTGACAGGGGGATTGGAAAAACTGTTTTTT. It encodes CASSTHVTGGLEKLFF.

The gene calls are TRBV27 and TRBJ2-7; D may be TRBD1 (5 bases). The CDR3 has 15 amino acids. Germline V lookup: CDR1 MNHEY, CDR2 SMNVEV (reference sequence). V was shortened by 2 bases and J by 0 bases, with 11 bases between the two germline ends. CDR3: CASSLNGHRSYEQYF. CDR3 in DNA: TGTGCCAGCAGTTTAAACGGACACCGCTCCTACGAGCAGTACTTC.

V and J are TRBV28 and TRBJ1-5; no reliable D call. The CDR3 contains 15 residues. CDR1 and CDR2 from the germline V gene are MDHEN and SYDVKM. Trimming pared 4 bases from V and 0 bases from J, leaving 10 bases between. The CDR3 DNA reads TGTGCCAGCAGTTCAGGCGCGATTAGCAATCAGCCCCAGCATTTT. It is translated as CASSSGAISNQPQHF.

The chain has TRBV6-1 and TRBJ1-1; D possibly corresponds to TRBD1 (5 bases). This CDR3 has 14 residues. Trimming took off 6 bases at V and 2 bases at J, with 13 bases between the two ends. Germline V CDR1 and CDR2: MNHNS, SASEGT. As DNA, the CDR3 is TGTGCCAGCAGACCCGGGACTTTCAACACTGAAGCTTTCTTT. This gives the protein CASRPGTFNTEAFF.

This clone was seen a single time. The chain has TRBV6-6 and TRBJ1-3; D remains ambiguous. The germline V gene encodes CDR1 MNHNY and CDR2 SVGAGI (reference sequence). V was clipped by 4 bases and J by 0 bases, with 13 bases between them. This CDR3 comprises 16 residues. Written as DNA, the CDR3 is TGTGCCAGCAGTTCCCCGCCACTCCTCTCTGGAAACACCATATATTTT. This codes for CASSSPPLLSGNTIYF.

The chain links TRBV2 to TRBJ1-1, with D tentatively TRBD1 (6 bases). Trimming took off 2 bases at V and 1 base at J, with 8 bases between the two ends. The germline V gene has CDR1 SNHLY and CDR2 FYNNEI. The CDR3 consists of 14 residues. CDR3 amino acids: CASSELGANTEAFF. The CDR3 nucleotides are TGTGCCAGCAGTGAACTGGGGGCGAACACTGAAGCTTTCTTT.

This clone came up a few times. The V call is TRBV6-1, the J call TRBJ1-5, with a tentative D call TRBD1 (6 bases). This CDR3 has 18 amino acids. Germline values: CDR1 MNHNS, CDR2 SASEGT. V was clipped by 2 bases and J by 0 bases, with 17 bases between them. The CDR3 protein is CASSEFWTEMYSNQPQHF. The CDR3 DNA reads TGTGCCAGCAGTGAATTCTGGACAGAGATGTATAGCAATCAGCCCCAGCATTTT.